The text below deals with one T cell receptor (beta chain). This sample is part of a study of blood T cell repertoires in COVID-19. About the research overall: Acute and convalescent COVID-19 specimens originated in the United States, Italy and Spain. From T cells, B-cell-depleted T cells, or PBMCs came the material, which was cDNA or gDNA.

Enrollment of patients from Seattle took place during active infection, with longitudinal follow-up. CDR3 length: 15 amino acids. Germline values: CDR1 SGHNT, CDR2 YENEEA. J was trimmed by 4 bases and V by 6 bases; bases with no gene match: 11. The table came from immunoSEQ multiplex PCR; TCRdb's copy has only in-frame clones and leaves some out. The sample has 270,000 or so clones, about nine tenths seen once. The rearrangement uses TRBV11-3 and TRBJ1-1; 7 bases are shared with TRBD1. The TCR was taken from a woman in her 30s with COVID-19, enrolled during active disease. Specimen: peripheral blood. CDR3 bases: TGTGCCAGCAGTAGCGGAGGGGGCGTATCCACTGAAGCTTTCTTT. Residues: CASSSGGGVSTEAFF.